This T cell receptor beta chain was obtained from a study of Ad26.COV2.S vaccination and SARS-CoV-2 variants. Study background: A COV1001 Ad26.COV2.S trial-arm participant provided the sample. Dosing was one shot or two shots 56 days apart.

Germline loops: CDR1 SGHTA, CDR2 FQGNSA. V was trimmed by 3 bases and J by 5 bases, leaving 13 bases between them. The CDR3 contains 14 residues. Sample treatment: about 20 received Ad26.COV2.S at low or high dose, single or two shots; about 5 received placebo; per-sample allocation not given. Sampling happened 63 days after the first vaccine or placebo injection. The sample came from a Boston adult aged 18-55 years. This table comes from immunoSEQ multiplex PCR, and its TCRdb copy is limited to in-frame clones, with some not included. The sample consists of about 350,000 clones, around 83% of them appearing once.

The specimen was peripheral blood, collected in a trial of Ad26.COV2.S vaccine versus placebo. The J gene is TRBJ1-1, the V gene TRBV7-2, with a possible D match to TRBD1 (5 bases). This clonotype originated in a person between 18 and 65 years old who received the Ad26.COV2.S COVID-19 vaccine or a placebo. The CDR3 sequence: CASSFWGLRTEAFF. Written as DNA, the CDR3 is TGTGCCAGCAGCTTTTGGGGGTTGAGGACTGAAGCTTTCTTT.